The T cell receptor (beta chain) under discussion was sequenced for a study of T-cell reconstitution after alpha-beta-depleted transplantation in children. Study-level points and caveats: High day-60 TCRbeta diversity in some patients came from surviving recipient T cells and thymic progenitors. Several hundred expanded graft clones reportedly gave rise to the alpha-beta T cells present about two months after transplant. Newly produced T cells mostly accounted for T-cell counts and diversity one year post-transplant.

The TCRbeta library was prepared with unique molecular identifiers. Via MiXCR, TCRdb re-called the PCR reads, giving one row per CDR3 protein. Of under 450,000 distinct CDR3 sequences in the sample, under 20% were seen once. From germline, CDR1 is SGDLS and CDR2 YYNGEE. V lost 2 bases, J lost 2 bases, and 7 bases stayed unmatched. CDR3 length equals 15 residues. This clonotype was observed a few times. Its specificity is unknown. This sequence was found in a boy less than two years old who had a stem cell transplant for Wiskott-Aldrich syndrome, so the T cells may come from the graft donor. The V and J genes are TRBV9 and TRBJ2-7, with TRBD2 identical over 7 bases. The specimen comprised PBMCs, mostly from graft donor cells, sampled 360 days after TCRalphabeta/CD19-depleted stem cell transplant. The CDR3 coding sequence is TGTGCCAGCAGCGTGGGCCTAGCGGAGACCTACGAGCAGTACTTC. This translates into CASSVGLAETYEQYF.